The 22 T cell receptor beta chains given below trace back to one sample, sequenced in a study of beta chain features in type 1 diabetes. Sequencing targeted expressed TCRB transcripts, as all isolated RNA had been reverse transcribed. Here immunoSEQ multiplex PCR was the method, and the copy in TCRdb shows in-frame clones only, minus some. Found here are hundreds of thousands of clones, 25% to 35% of them singletons; the top ten hold about 0.06%. The sequencing sample was made of naive CD4+ T cells from blood. Source of these receptors: a young man in good health.

The chain joins TRBV4-1 to TRBJ2-3; TRBD2 matches at 10 bases. The CDR3 consists of 15 residues. CDR1 is MGHRA, CDR2 YSYEKL, per germline. V was clipped by 2 bases and J by 6 bases; unmatched bases: 5. CDR3 coding DNA: TGCGCCAGCAGCCAACCAGCGGGAGGGGCTGATACGCAGTATTTT. Amino acid sequence: CASSQPAGGADTQYF.

The chain has TRBV6-5 and TRBJ2-1; 7 nucleotides line up with TRBD2. Germline loops: CDR1 MNHEY, CDR2 SVGAGI. The CDR3 contains 15 residues. V shed 5 bases, J shed 2 bases, and the junction held 6 bases outside the gene matches. The CDR3: CASSLSSGAYNEQFF. The CDR3 DNA reads as TGTGCCAGCAGTCTGTCTAGCGGAGCCTACAATGAGCAGTTCTTC.

The chain couples TRBV29-1 to TRBJ1-2; D gene ambiguous. Germline lookup yields CDR1 SQVTM and CDR2 ANQGSEA. This CDR3 has 11 residues. The germline V and J ends were trimmed by 5 bases and 8 bases, with 12 bases remaining between them. DNA for the CDR3: TGCAGCGTTATGGACGTCGAAGGCTACACCTTC. Its translation is CSVMDVEGYTF. Variable domain in full (rest from reference TRBV29-1 and TRBJ1-2): SAVISQKPSRDICQRGTSLTIQCQVDSQVTMMFWYRQQPGQSLTLIATANQGSEATYESGFVIDKFPISRPNLTFSTLTVSNMSPEDSSIYLCSVMDVEGYTFGSGTRLTVV.

Only a few counts were recorded for this clone. The genes are TRBV19 and TRBJ2-4; D gene ambiguous. Looked up from germline, CDR1 is LNHDA and CDR2 is SQIVND (reference sequence). Trimming removed 3 bases at V and 2 bases at J, with 11 bases between. The CDR3 extends over 15 amino acids. The CDR3 nucleotides are TGTGCCAGTAGTATCATAGGACGATCCAAAAACATTCAGTACTTC. This translates into CASSIIGRSKNIQYF.

In this sample, this clone turned up a few times. This rearrangement joins TRBV5-6 to TRBJ2-3; 11 positions match TRBD2. J lost 5 bases, V lost 2 bases, and 4 bases had no gene match. This CDR3 contains 15 residues. Germline CDR1 and CDR2: SGHDT and YYEEEE. The CDR3 nucleotides read TGTGCCAGCAGCTTACTAGCGGGAGCGGTAGATACGCAGTATTTT. Amino acids: CASSLLAGAVDTQYF.

This clone has a single count. The CDR3: CASRIAGGHAGELFF. For the CDR3, the DNA is TGTGCCAGCAGGATAGCGGGAGGGCATGCCGGGGAGCTGTTTTTT. The chain joins TRBV6-6 to TRBJ2-2, with TRBD2 matching 11 bases. J lost 6 bases, V lost 6 bases, and 6 bases had no gene match. Germline V gene data show CDR1 as MNHNY and CDR2 as SVGAGI (reference sequence). The CDR3 runs 15 residues.

This clone appeared a few times. Distinct nucleotide sequences in the sample also encode this CDR3. The chain links TRBV5-1 to TRBJ2-2; no clear D gene. This CDR3 contains 13 residues. Germline V lookup: CDR1 SGHRS, CDR2 YFSETQ. V dropped 1 base and J dropped 3 bases, with 4 bases sitting between them. The CDR3: CASSLTDTGELFF. CDR3 in DNA: TGCGCCAGCAGCTTGACGGACACCGGGGAGCTGTTTTTT.

This clone was detected a few times. The chain links TRBV2 to TRBJ2-6; D gene ambiguous. The germline gives CDR1 SNHLY, CDR2 FYNNEI. Trimming cost V 6 bases and J 2 bases, with 11 bases left between them. There are 15 residues in the CDR3. The DNA of the CDR3 is TGTGCCAGCAGGAACGACTTGACTGGGGCCAACGTCCTGACTTTC. This gives the protein CASRNDLTGANVLTF.

The V and J genes are TRBV7-3 and TRBJ1-1, with 11 bases identical to TRBD1. The V segment lost 5 bases and the J segment 7 bases; nucleotides outside the gene matches: 3. The CDR3 runs to 13 residues. In germline, CDR1 is SGHTA, CDR2 FQGTGA. The CDR3 coding sequence is TGTGCCAGCAGCGTGGACAGGGGGCGTGAAGCTTTCTTT. It codes for CASSVDRGREAFF.

The chain carries TRBV30 and TRBJ2-3; D not resolved. CDR1 is GTSNPN and CDR2 is SVGIG in the germline V gene (reference sequence). The CDR3 consists of 13 residues. V lost 8 bases and J lost 1, with 13 bases in between. The DNA for the CDR3 is TGTGCCCTACGCCGGTTCGGCACAGATACGCAGTATTTT. Translating it yields CALRRFGTDTQYF.

The chain combines TRBV12-5 with TRBJ2-1; a weak D match, TRBD1 (5 bases). Germline CDR1 is LGHNT and CDR2 is FRNRAP. The CDR3 sequence is 15 residues long. The V end was cut by 0 bases, the J end by 8 bases, with 14 bases between. CDR3: CASGLVGELLDEQFF. The CDR3 DNA reads as TGTGCTAGTGGTTTGGTAGGGGAACTACTCGATGAGCAGTTCTTC.

The rearrangement links TRBV13 to TRBJ2-3, with TRBD2 matching over 12 bases. V shed 6 bases and J 4 bases; nucleotides not matched to a gene: 2. From germline, CDR1 is PRHDT and CDR2 FYEKMQ (reference sequence). The CDR3 has 14 amino acids. CDR3 DNA sequence: TGTGCCAGCAGAGCTAGCGGGAGGGCAGATACGCAGTATTTT. Protein: CASRASGRADTQYF.

V usage is TRBV7-9 and J usage is TRBJ1-2; D not resolved. The V end was cut by 3 bases, the J end by 6 bases, with 11 bases between. Germline-derived CDR1 and CDR2 are SEHNR and FQNEAQ (reference sequence). This CDR3 comprises 13 residues. CDR3 in amino acids: CASSFSGSDGYTF. The CDR3 region has the DNA TGTGCCAGCAGCTTCAGTGGATCGGATGGCTACACCTTC.

V gene TRBV11-2 combines with J gene TRBJ2-3; 13 nucleotides match TRBD2. CDR1 SGHAT and CDR2 FQNNGV come from the germline V gene. Trimming cost V 4 bases and J 3 bases; bases outside gene matches: 10. The CDR3 runs 18 residues. CDR3 residues: CASSSGRLLAGGTDTQYF. The CDR3 bases are TGTGCCAGCAGCTCGGGACGTCTACTAGCGGGAGGGACAGATACGCAGTATTTT.

The J gene is TRBJ2-1, the V gene TRBV11-2, with 8 bases fitting TRBD1. This CDR3 has 15 amino acids. V shed 3 bases and J 3 bases; nucleotides not matched to a gene: 4. Germline loops: CDR1 SGHAT, CDR2 FQNNGV. The CDR3 here is CASSFTGGGYNEQFF. CDR3 nucleotides: TGTGCCAGCAGCTTTACAGGGGGAGGCTACAATGAGCAGTTCTTC.

This clone occurred a few times. The V gene is TRBV30, the J gene TRBJ2-5; 13 nucleotides match TRBD2. Germline trimming cut 8 bases from V and 7 bases from J; bases unmatched to any gene: 10. CDR1 is GTSNPN, CDR2 SVGIG, per germline (reference sequence). This CDR3 comprises 14 residues. DNA for the CDR3: TGTGCCCGGGCCGGGACTAGCGGGGCGGGGACCCAGTACTTC. Amino acid sequence: CARAGTSGAGTQYF.

This rearrangement joins TRBV14 to TRBJ2-5; 8 bases are shared with TRBD1. J lost 5 bases, V lost 3 bases, and 8 bases had no gene match. The CDR3 runs 15 residues. Germline V lookup: CDR1 SGHDN, CDR2 FVKESK. CDR3 amino acids: CASSHPAGGIETQYF. The CDR3, as DNA: TGTGCCAGCAGCCATCCCGCAGGGGGCATTGAGACCCAGTACTTC.

The chain links TRBV2 to TRBJ2-7, with a weak D call TRBD1 (5 bases). Germline V CDR1 and CDR2: SNHLY, FYNNEI. The CDR3 has 14 residues. Trimming left V 2 bases short and J 3 bases short, with 11 bases between. This chain's CDR3 is CASSEQGILYEQYF. Written as DNA, the CDR3 is TGTGCCAGCAGTGAACAGGGCATTCTCTACGAGCAGTACTTC.

The chain carries TRBV13 and TRBJ2-6; D unclear. Trimming shortened V by 4 bases and J by 0 bases, and 10 bases separated the two germline ends. The CDR3 covers 16 residues. Germline V gene lookup returns CDR1 PRHDT and CDR2 FYEKMQ (reference sequence). DNA of the CDR3: TGTGCCAGCAGCTCCAAGGCCTTCTCTGGGGCCAACGTCCTGACTTTC. Its protein product is CASSSKAFSGANVLTF.

This clone appeared a few times. The rearrangement uses TRBV7-8 and TRBJ2-3, with TRBD2 identical over 13 bases. The ends lost 2 bases at V and 6 bases at J; junction bases unmatched: 5. Germline V gene lookup returns CDR1 SGHVS and CDR2 FQNEAQ. This CDR3 is 16 amino acids long. CDR3 protein: CASSLSGTSGVDTQYF. The CDR3 DNA follows: TGTGCCAGCAGCTTATCCGGGACTAGCGGGGTTGATACGCAGTATTTT.

Comments on this clone: Other DNA sequences in this specimen translate into the identical CDR3. Written as DNA, the CDR3 is TGTGCCTGGAGTCCGAAAGAGACCCAGTACTTC. Its protein product is CAWSPKETQYF. This chain connects TRBV30 to TRBJ2-5; D is uncertain. The germline V gene has CDR1 GTSNPN and CDR2 SVGIG (reference sequence). CDR3 length: 11 amino acids. Trimming took off 2 bases at V and 3 bases at J, with 4 bases between the two ends.

V usage is TRBV7-2 and J usage is TRBJ1-2, with TRBD1 as a possible D gene (5 bases). Trimming removed 5 bases from V and 7 bases from J, with 11 bases in between. CDR3 length: 12 residues. CDR1 and CDR2 (germline): SGHTA, FQGNSA. The CDR3 protein is CASSPGQLGYTF. Here the CDR3 DNA reads TGTGCCAGCAGCCCAGGGCAGCTTGGCTACACCTTC. The full variable domain, with the rest looked up from reference TRBV7-2 and TRBJ1-2, is GAGVSQSPSNKVTEKGKDVELRCDPISGHTALYWYRQSLGQGLEFLIYFQGNSAPDKSGLPSDRFSAERTGGSVSTLTIQRTQQEDSAVYLCASSPGQLGYTFGSGTRLTVV.